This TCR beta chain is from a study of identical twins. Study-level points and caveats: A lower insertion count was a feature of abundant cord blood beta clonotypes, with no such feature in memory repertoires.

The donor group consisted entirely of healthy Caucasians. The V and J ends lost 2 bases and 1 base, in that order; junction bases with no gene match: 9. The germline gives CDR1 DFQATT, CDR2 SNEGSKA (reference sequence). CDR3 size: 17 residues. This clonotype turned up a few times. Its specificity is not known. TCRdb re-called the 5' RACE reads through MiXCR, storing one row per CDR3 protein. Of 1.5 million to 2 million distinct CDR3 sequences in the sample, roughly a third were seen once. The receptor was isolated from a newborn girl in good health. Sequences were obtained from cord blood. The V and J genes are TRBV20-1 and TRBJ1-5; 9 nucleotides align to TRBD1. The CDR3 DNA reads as TGCAGTGCTAGAAGACGAACAGGGGGCGGAAGCAATCAGCCCCAGCATTTT. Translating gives CSARRRTGGGSNQPQHF.